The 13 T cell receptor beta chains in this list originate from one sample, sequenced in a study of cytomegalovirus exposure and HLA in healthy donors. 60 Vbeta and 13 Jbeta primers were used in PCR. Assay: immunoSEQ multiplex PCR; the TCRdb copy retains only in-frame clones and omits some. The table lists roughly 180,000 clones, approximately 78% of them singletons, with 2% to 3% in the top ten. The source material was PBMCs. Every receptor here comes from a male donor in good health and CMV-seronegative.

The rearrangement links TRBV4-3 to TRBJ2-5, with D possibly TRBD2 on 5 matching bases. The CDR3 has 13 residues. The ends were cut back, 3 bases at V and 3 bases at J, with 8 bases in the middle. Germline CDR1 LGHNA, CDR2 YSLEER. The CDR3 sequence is CASSQGVEETQYF. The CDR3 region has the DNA TGCGCCAGCAGCCAGGGAGTGGAAGAGACCCAGTACTTC.

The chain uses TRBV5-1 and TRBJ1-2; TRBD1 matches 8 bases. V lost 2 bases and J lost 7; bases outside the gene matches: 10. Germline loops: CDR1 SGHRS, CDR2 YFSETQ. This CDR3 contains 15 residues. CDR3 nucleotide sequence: TGCGCCAGCAGCTTTAAACAGACAGGGGTTGCTGGCTACACCTTC. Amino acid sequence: CASSFKQTGVAGYTF.

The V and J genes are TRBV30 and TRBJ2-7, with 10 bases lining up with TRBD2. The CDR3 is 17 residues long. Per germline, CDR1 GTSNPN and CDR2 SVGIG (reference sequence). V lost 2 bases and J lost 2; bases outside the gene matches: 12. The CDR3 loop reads CAWSRLAGGYRAYEQYF. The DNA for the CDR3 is TGTGCCTGGAGTAGGTTAGCGGGGGGTTACCGGGCCTACGAGCAGTACTTC.

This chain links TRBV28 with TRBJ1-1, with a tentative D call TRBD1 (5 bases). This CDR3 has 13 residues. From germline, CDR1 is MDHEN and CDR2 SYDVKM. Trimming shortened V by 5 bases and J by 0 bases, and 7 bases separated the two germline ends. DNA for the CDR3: TGTGCCAGCAGTCCAGGGTTGAACACTGAAGCTTTCTTT. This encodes CASSPGLNTEAFF.

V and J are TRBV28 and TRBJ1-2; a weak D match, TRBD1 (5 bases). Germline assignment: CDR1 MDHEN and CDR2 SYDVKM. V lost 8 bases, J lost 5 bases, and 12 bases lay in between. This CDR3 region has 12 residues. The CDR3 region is CASEGDPYGYTF. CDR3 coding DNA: TGTGCCAGCGAAGGGGATCCATATGGCTACACCTTC.

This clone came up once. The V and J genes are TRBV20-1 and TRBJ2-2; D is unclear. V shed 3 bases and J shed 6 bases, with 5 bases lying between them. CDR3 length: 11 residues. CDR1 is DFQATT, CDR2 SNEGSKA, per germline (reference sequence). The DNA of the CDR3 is TGCAGTGCTAGCAGCGCCGGGGAGCTGTTTTTT. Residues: CSASSAGELFF.

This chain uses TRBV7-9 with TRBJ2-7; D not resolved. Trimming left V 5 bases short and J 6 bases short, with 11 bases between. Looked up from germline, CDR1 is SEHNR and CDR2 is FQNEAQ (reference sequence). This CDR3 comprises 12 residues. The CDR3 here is CASSPNIREQYF. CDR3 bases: TGTGCCAGCAGCCCAAACATCCGCGAGCAGTACTTC. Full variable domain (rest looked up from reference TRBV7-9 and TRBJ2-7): DTGVSQNPRHKITKRGQNVTFRCDPISEHNRLYWYRQTLGQGPEFLTYFQNEAQLEKSRLLSDRFSAERPKGSFSTLEIQRTEQGDSAMYLCASSPNIREQYFGPGTRLTVT.

CDR3 loop: CASSLGLDWTDTQYF. CDR3 DNA: TGTGCCAGCAGCTTGGGTCTAGATTGGACAGATACGCAGTATTTT. This chain joins TRBV5-6 and TRBJ2-3; no firm D call. The ends were cut back, 0 bases at V and 3 bases at J, with 11 bases in the middle. This CDR3 has 15 amino acids. The germline CDR1 and CDR2 sequences are SGHDT and YYEEEE.

CDR3 bases: TGTGCCAGCAGAGTCCCGGGGGATTCACCCCTCCACTTT. Protein sequence: CASRVPGDSPLHF. The gene calls are TRBV6-5 and TRBJ1-6; a possible D gene is TRBD1 (5 bases). Between the trimmed V and J ends, which lost 6 bases and 8 bases, there was a span of 11 bases. CDR1 MNHEY and CDR2 SVGAGI come from the germline V gene. This CDR3 has 13 residues.

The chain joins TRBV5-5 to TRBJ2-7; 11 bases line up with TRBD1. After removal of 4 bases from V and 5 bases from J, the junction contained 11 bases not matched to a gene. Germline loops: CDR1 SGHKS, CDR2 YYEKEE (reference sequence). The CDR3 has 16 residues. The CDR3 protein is CASSVGLGQGAHEQYF. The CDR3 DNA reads TGTGCCAGCAGCGTTGGACTAGGACAGGGGGCACACGAGCAGTACTTC. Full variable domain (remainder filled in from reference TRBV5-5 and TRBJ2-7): DAGVTQSPTHLIKTRGQQVTLRCSPISGHKSVSWYQQVLGQGPQFIFQYYEKEERGRGNFPDRFSARQFPNYSSELNVNALLLGDSALYLCASSVGLGQGAHEQYFGPGTRLTVT.

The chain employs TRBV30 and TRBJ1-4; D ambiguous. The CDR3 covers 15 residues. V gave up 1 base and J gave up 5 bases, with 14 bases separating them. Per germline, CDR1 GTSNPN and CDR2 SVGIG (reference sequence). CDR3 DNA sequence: TGTGCCTGGAGTGGGTCGGTGAACTTAAATGAAAAACTGTTTTTT. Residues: CAWSGSVNLNEKLFF.

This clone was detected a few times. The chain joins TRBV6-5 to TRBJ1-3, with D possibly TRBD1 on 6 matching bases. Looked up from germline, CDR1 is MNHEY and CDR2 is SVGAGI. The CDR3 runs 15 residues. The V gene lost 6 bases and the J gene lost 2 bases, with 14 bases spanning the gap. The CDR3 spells CASRPGAGAGNTIYF. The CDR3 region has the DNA TGTGCCAGCAGACCTGGGGCAGGGGCTGGAAACACCATATATTTT.

CDR3 nucleotides: TGTGCCAGCAGCTTAACAGCGGGACAAGAGACCCAGTACTTC. Its protein product is CASSLTAGQETQYF. The rearrangement joins TRBV7-3 to TRBJ2-5, with 7 bases fitting TRBD2. Trimming removed 0 bases from V and 2 bases from J; junction bases left unmatched: 0. In germline, CDR1 is SGHTA, CDR2 FQGTGA. The length of the CDR3 is 14 residues. Complete variable domain (other parts from reference TRBV7-3 and TRBJ2-5): GAGVSQTPSNKVTEKGKYVELRCDPISGHTALYWYRQSLGQGPEFLIYFQGTGAADDSGLPNDRFFAVRPEGSVSTLKIQRTERGDSAVYLCASSLTAGQETQYFGPGTRLLVL.